A selection of T cell receptor beta chains follows, all from one sample in a study of T cells after yellow fever vaccination. TCRdb re-derived calls from the 5' RACE reads in MiXCR, one entry per CDR3 protein. Here the sample spans hundreds of thousands of distinct CDR3 sequences, 9% to 15% being singletons. The sample in question was PBMCs, obtained on the day of the yellow fever booster vaccination. Source of these receptors: a man younger than 40 who received the YFV17D yellow fever vaccine. Each CDR3 is given with its conserved first and last residue. Each record gives: D gene, clone size, J gene, V gene, CDR3 protein, CDR3 DNA. A D gene is named only where the DNA matches it firmly. Size values are once, few and many counts, or a class for expanded clones, and some rows have none.

>TRBD2|-|TRBJ2-7|TRBV7-9
CASTPGTSGADEQYF
TGTGCCAGCACCCCCGGGACTAGCGGTGCGGATGAGCAGTACTTC
>-|-|TRBJ2-7|TRBV14
CASSQGSGPYEQYF
TGTGCCAGCAGCCAAGGTAGCGGCCCCTACGAGCAGTACTTC
>TRBD1|-|TRBJ2-7|TRBV7-2
CASSQYRGFYEQYF
TGTGCCAGCAGCCAGTACAGGGGCTTCTACGAGCAGTACTTC
>-|few|TRBJ2-7|TRBV27
CASRGDGYSYEQYF
TGTGCCAGCAGGGGCGACGGGTACTCCTACGAGCAGTACTTC
>-|-|TRBJ2-3|TRBV3-1
CASSLRMGTDTQYF
TGTGCCAGCAGTCTTAGGATGGGAACAGATACGCAGTATTTT
>-|few|TRBJ2-1|TRBV15
CATSRNPSMNEQFF
TGTGCCACCAGCAGAAACCCTAGTATGAATGAGCAGTTCTTC
>-|few|TRBJ1-5|TRBV7-6
CASSLVGLDQPQHF
TGTGCCAGCAGCTTAGTTGGTTTAGATCAGCCCCAGCATTTT
>TRBD2|few|TRBJ2-1|TRBV29-1
CSVTPGTSGRKFF
TGCAGCGTTACACCCGGGACTAGCGGGAGAAAGTTCTTC
>-|-|TRBJ1-2|TRBV6-4
CASSDSGGSYGYTF
TGTGCCAGCAGTGACTCGGGAGGGAGCTATGGCTACACCTTC
>-|few|TRBJ1-5|TRBV4-2
CASSQAAGGLVGNQPQHF
TGTGCCAGCAGCCAAGCCGCCGGGGGGCTTGTAGGCAATCAGCCCCAGCATTTT
>-|few|TRBJ2-5|TRBV5-1
CASSLDPVLETQYF
TGCGCCAGCAGCTTGGATCCCGTCCTAGAGACCCAGTACTTC
>-|many|TRBJ2-7|TRBV7-6
CASSLAIQGNEQYF
TGTGCCAGCAGCTTAGCCATCCAGGGAAACGAGCAGTACTTC
>-|-|TRBJ2-5|TRBV20-1
CSARDPVGSGETQYF
TGCAGTGCTAGAGATCCGGTCGGAAGCGGAGAGACCCAGTACTTC
>TRBD1|-|TRBJ2-1|TRBV20-1
CSAKLGTAYNEQFF
TGCAGTGCTAAGTTAGGGACAGCCTACAATGAGCAGTTCTTC
>TRBD1|few|TRBJ1-5|TRBV9
CASSAGGGQGNQPQHF
TGTGCCAGCAGCGCCGGAGGGGGACAGGGCAATCAGCCCCAGCATTTT
>TRBD2|-|TRBJ2-1|TRBV14
CASSHATSGTYNEQFF
TGTGCCAGCAGCCACGCAACTAGCGGGACCTACAATGAGCAGTTCTTC
>-|few|TRBJ2-1|TRBV2
CASGTYSYNEQFF
TGTGCCAGCGGGACGTATTCCTACAATGAGCAGTTCTTC
>TRBD2|few|TRBJ2-3|TRBV4-3
CASSQEPGLAGTDTQYF
TGCGCCAGCAGCCAGGAGCCGGGACTAGCGGGAACAGATACGCAGTATTTT
>-|-|TRBJ2-1|TRBV7-6
CASSLLAGFYNEQFF
TGTGCCAGCAGCTTGTTGGCGGGGTTTTACAATGAGCAGTTCTTC
>TRBD2|many|TRBJ2-3|TRBV7-2
CASSLAAGGPTDTQYF
TGTGCCAGCAGCTTAGCGGCGGGAGGGCCCACAGATACGCAGTATTTT
>TRBD2|-|TRBJ2-1|TRBV28
CASSLFGLAGTNEQFF
TGTGCCAGCAGTTTATTTGGCCTAGCGGGGACCAATGAGCAGTTCTTC
>-|-|TRBJ2-1|TRBV5-1
CASSQGSLDEQFF
TGCGCCAGTAGTCAGGGGTCTCTCGATGAGCAGTTCTTC
>TRBD2|-|TRBJ2-5|TRBV10-3
CAISPALAGDQESQYF
TGTGCCATCAGCCCTGCACTAGCGGGGGACCAAGAGTCCCAGTACTTC
>-|-|TRBJ2-7|TRBV7-2
CASSSSFYEQYF
TGTGCCAGCAGCTCGTCCTTCTACGAGCAGTACTTC